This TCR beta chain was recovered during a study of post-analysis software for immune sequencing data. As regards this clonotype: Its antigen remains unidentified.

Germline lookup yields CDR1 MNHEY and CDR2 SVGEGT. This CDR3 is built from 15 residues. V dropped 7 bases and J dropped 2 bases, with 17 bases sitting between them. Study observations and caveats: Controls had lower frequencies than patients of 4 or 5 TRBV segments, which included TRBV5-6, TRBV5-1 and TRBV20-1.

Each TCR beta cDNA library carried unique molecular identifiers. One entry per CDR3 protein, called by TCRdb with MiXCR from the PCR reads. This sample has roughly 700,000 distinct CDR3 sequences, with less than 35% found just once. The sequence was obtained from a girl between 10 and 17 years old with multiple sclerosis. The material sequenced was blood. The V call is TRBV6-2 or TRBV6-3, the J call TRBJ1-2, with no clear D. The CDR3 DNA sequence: TGTGCCAGCATAATCATTGGAGAATTAAACTATGGCTACACCTTC. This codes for CASIIIGELNYGYTF.